These 32 T cell receptor beta chains were all obtained from the same sample, sequenced in a study of blood T cell repertoires in COVID-19. Using immunoSEQ multiplex PCR, the repertoire was profiled, and TCRdb retains in-frame clones only, with some absent. The repertoire consists of some 150,000 clones, with approximately 85% occurring once and the leading ten covering around 2.5%. The sequencing sample was made of peripheral blood. The origin of the receptors is a human donor with acute or convalescent COVID-19. The donor label of this sample is uncertain.

V gene TRBV30 combines with J gene TRBJ2-1; a possible D gene is TRBD2 (5 bases). This CDR3 comprises 10 residues. Germline V gene sequence: CDR1 GTSNPN, CDR2 SVGIG (reference sequence). Trimming stripped 5 bases from V and 10 bases from J, with 9 bases between. CDR3 in DNA: TGTGCCTGGGCTAGCCGCGAGCAGTTCTTC. It encodes CAWASREQFF. Looking up the rest from reference TRBV30 and TRBJ2-1 gives the full variable domain: SQTIHQWPATLVQPVGSPLSLECTVEGTSNPNLYWYRQAAGRGLQLLFYSVGIGQISSEVPQNLSASRPQDRQFILSSKKLLLSDSGFYLCAWASREQFFGPGTRLTVL.

The rearrangement joins TRBV5-4 to TRBJ2-1; 8 bases are shared with TRBD2. The V gene's germline CDR1 is SGHNT and CDR2 YYREEE (reference sequence). CDR3 size: 17 residues. The V segment lost 4 bases and the J segment 0 bases; nucleotides outside the gene matches: 9. The CDR3 here is CASSLALLADSYNEQFF. CDR3 coding DNA: TGTGCCAGCAGCCTGGCCCTACTAGCGGACTCCTACAATGAGCAGTTCTTC.

This clone occurred many times. The CDR3 loop reads CASSQWQGRTGNTIYF. CDR3 in DNA: TGCGCCAGCAGCCAGTGGCAGGGGAGAACTGGAAACACCATATATTTT. V usage is TRBV4-1 and J usage is TRBJ1-3, with a weak D call TRBD1 (6 bases). The V gene's germline CDR1 is MGHRA and CDR2 YSYEKL. The CDR3 has 16 amino acids. Trimming left V 3 bases short and J 2 bases short, with 14 bases between.

This clone was recorded once. CDR3 nucleotide sequence: TGTGCCAGCAGTTCCACCAGGGGTGGAAACACCATATATTTT. It codes for CASSSTRGGNTIYF. The V and J genes are TRBV6-5 and TRBJ1-3, with a tentative D call TRBD1 (6 bases). The ends were cut back, 4 bases at V and 3 bases at J, with 10 bases in the middle. In germline, CDR1 is MNHEY, CDR2 SVGAGI. The CDR3 runs 14 residues.

This sequence joins TRBV3-1 (or the pseudogene TRBV3-2) and TRBJ2-7; D perhaps matches TRBD1 (6 bases). Trimming removed 0 bases from V and 7 bases from J, with 19 bases in between. Germline values: CDR1 LGHDT, CDR2 YNNKEL (reference sequence). This CDR3 contains 16 residues. The DNA of the CDR3 is TGTGCCAGCAGCCAAGATCTAGGGACAATCTTAGGGGAGCAGTACTTC. Its protein product is CASSQDLGTILGEQYF.

In its sample, this clone was seen once. The chain uses TRBV6-5 and TRBJ1-2; D is possibly TRBD1 (6 bases). V was trimmed by 7 bases and J by 8 bases, leaving 14 bases between them. This CDR3 spans 12 amino acids. CDR1 is MNHEY, CDR2 SVGAGI, per germline. CDR3 sequence: CASTRDTVGYTF. CDR3 DNA: TGTGCCAGCACTAGGGACACCGTGGGCTACACCTTC.

A word on this clone: The sample carries other DNA sequences with the same CDR3. J is TRBJ1-2 and V is TRBV12-3 or TRBV12-4; D might be TRBD1 (6 bases). V lost 2 bases and J 2 bases, leaving 6 bases between the germline ends. The CDR3 sequence is 13 residues long. CDR3 DNA: TGTGCCAGCAGTTTACAGGGGAACTATGGCTACACCTTC. Amino acid sequence: CASSLQGNYGYTF.

The chain is built from TRBV18 and TRBJ2-5, with 10 bases lining up with TRBD1. With 3 bases clipped from V and 6 bases from J, the junction kept 7 bases outside the gene matches. This CDR3 contains 15 residues. Germline lookup yields CDR1 KGHSH and CDR2 LQKENI. This CDR3 reads CASSPSGTGAQTQYF. CDR3 DNA: TGTGCCAGCTCACCCTCCGGGACAGGGGCCCAGACCCAGTACTTC.

The V call is TRBV11-2, the J call TRBJ2-7; 12 nucleotides match TRBD1. The CDR3 contains 15 residues. The V gene end was trimmed by 7 bases and the J gene end by 4 bases; junction bases not matched to a gene: 8. Germline CDR1 is SGHAT and CDR2 is FQNNGV. DNA of the CDR3: TGTGCCAGCAAAACGGGACAGGGGGCCTTTTACGAGCAGTACTTC. It encodes CASKTGQGAFYEQYF.

The chain joins TRBV7-2 to TRBJ2-4; D perhaps matches TRBD1 (6 bases). V was pared by 2 bases and J by 8 bases, with 10 bases between. The germline V gene has CDR1 SGHTA and CDR2 FQGNSA. The CDR3 length is 13 residues. CDR3 in amino acids: CASSLSPGDIQYF. The CDR3 DNA reads as TGTGCCAGCAGCTTATCCCCAGGGGACATTCAGTACTTC.

This rearrangement joins TRBV12-3 or TRBV12-4 to TRBJ1-2, with D hard to call. Trimming removed 6 bases at V and 3 bases at J, with 8 bases between. There are 12 residues in the CDR3. CDR3: CASSLSDYGYTF. In DNA form, the CDR3 reads TGTGCCAGCAGCCTCTCAGACTATGGCTACACCTTC.

This chain connects TRBV7-9 to TRBJ1-1, with a possible D match to TRBD1 (5 bases). The V gene's germline CDR1 is SEHNR and CDR2 FQNEAQ (reference sequence). This CDR3 region has 13 residues. V lost 11 bases and J 3 bases, leaving 16 bases between the germline ends. In DNA, the CDR3 is TGTGCCGGGGGGAAGAAGGAGGACACTGAAGCTTTCTTT. Its translation is CAGGKKEDTEAFF.

The chain employs TRBV5-1 and TRBJ2-5; D is possibly TRBD2 (6 bases). Trimming stripped 5 bases from V and 5 bases from J, with 19 bases between. CDR3 length equals 15 residues. CDR1 is SGHRS, CDR2 YFSETQ, per germline. The CDR3 here is CASSGGAEAWETQYF. CDR3 nucleotide sequence: TGCGCCAGCAGTGGAGGGGCGGAAGCATGGGAGACCCAGTACTTC. The variable domain in full, completed from reference TRBV5-1 and TRBJ2-5, reads KAGVTQTPRYLIKTRGQQVTLSCSPISGHRSVSWYQQTPGQGLQFLFEYFSETQRNKGNFPGRFSGRQFSNSRSEMNVSTLELGDSALYLCASSGGAEAWETQYFGPGTRLLVL.

This rearrangement joins TRBV24-1 to TRBJ2-5, with D maybe TRBD2 (6 bases). Trimming cost V 4 bases and J 3 bases, with 14 bases left between them. In germline, CDR1 is KGHDR, CDR2 SFDVKD. The CDR3 loop spans 15 amino acids. The CDR3 sequence is CATSEPSGLEETQYF. For the CDR3, the DNA is TGTGCCACCAGTGAACCCAGCGGGCTCGAAGAGACCCAGTACTTC.

The rearrangement links TRBV29-1 to TRBJ2-3; 13 bases match TRBD2. With 1 base clipped from V and 4 bases from J, the junction kept 2 bases outside the gene matches. There are 15 residues in the CDR3. Germline assignment: CDR1 SQVTM and CDR2 ANQGSEA. The CDR3 DNA reads TGCAGCGTTGAAGGGACTAGCGGGAGCCCAGATACGCAGTATTTT. This encodes CSVEGTSGSPDTQYF.

The V call is TRBV28, the J call TRBJ2-1; weak D call: TRBD2 (7 bases). Germline assignment: CDR1 MDHEN and CDR2 SYDVKM. The CDR3 sequence is 16 residues long. V was cut by 7 bases and J by 2 bases, with 18 bases left in between. CDR3 bases: TGTGCCAGCACGGGGGGTACAGGGAGGACCTACAATGAGCAGTTCTTC. It encodes CASTGGTGRTYNEQFF.

This clone showed up just once. CDR3 sequence: CASSLWDINSPLHF. CDR3 DNA: TGTGCCAGCAGCTTATGGGACATTAATTCACCCCTCCACTTT. The rearrangement joins TRBV5-4 to TRBJ1-6; possibly TRBD1 for D (6 bases). Trimming removed 2 bases from V and 6 bases from J, with 9 bases in between. The CDR3 loop spans 14 amino acids. CDR1 is SGHNT, CDR2 YYREEE, per germline (reference sequence).

This clone was observed once. CDR3 sequence: CASSSTGTRTDTQYF. The CDR3 region has the DNA TGTGCCAGCAGCTCTACCGGGACTAGAACAGATACGCAGTATTTT. J is TRBJ2-3 and V is TRBV11-1; 8 nucleotides agree with TRBD2. Trimming at V came to 4 bases and at J to 3 bases, leaving 6 bases not matched to a gene. Germline assignment: CDR1 SGHAT and CDR2 FQDESV (reference sequence). CDR3 length equals 15 residues.

CDR3 residues: CASSLNSPRNTGELFF. In DNA, the CDR3 is TGTGCCAGCAGCTTAAATTCCCCCAGAAACACCGGGGAGCTGTTTTTT. This rearrangement joins TRBV7-3 to TRBJ2-2; no clear D gene. The CDR3 consists of 16 residues. CDR1 and CDR2 (germline): SGHTA, FQGTGA. The V end was cut by 1 base, the J end by 2 bases, with 11 bases between.

The chain joins TRBV29-1 to TRBJ2-6; 7 positions match TRBD1. Trimming at V came to 6 bases and at J to 0 bases, leaving 8 bases not matched to a gene. Germline CDR1 reads SQVTM; CDR2 reads ANQGSEA. This CDR3 comprises 16 residues. DNA of the CDR3: TGCAGCGTGGGGACAGACCGAAACTCTGGGGCCAACGTCCTGACTTTC. Protein sequence: CSVGTDRNSGANVLTF.

This chain links TRBV20-1 with TRBJ2-3; maybe TRBD2 (6 bases). The ends were cut back, 3 bases at V and 2 bases at J, with 12 bases in the middle. The CDR3 has 14 amino acids. The V gene's germline CDR1 is DFQATT and CDR2 SNEGSKA (reference sequence). The CDR3 sequence is CSASFWGDTDTQYF. DNA of the CDR3: TGCAGTGCTAGTTTCTGGGGGGACACAGATACGCAGTATTTT.

This rearrangement joins TRBV19 to TRBJ2-3; unclear D gene. The CDR3 is 16 amino acids. The V end lost 3 bases, the J end lost 0 bases, and 13 bases lay between the germline ends. Germline-derived CDR1 and CDR2 are LNHDA and SQIVND (reference sequence). The CDR3 coding sequence is TGTGCCAGTAGTATTCCCAGCAAGACTAGCACAGATACGCAGTATTTT. Its translation: CASSIPSKTSTDTQYF.

The V and J genes are TRBV28 and TRBJ1-2; D is uncertain. Trimming pared 7 bases from V and 4 bases from J, leaving 13 bases between. Germline lookup yields CDR1 MDHEN and CDR2 SYDVKM. CDR3 length: 13 residues. The CDR3 reads CASTPGRIYGYTF. The CDR3 region has the DNA TGTGCCAGCACCCCGGGGAGGATCTATGGCTACACCTTC.

The V and J genes are TRBV2 and TRBJ2-3; TRBD2 matches 7 bases. This CDR3 spans 14 amino acids. V lost 4 bases to trimming and J lost 3 bases; unmatched junction nucleotides: 4. CDR1 and CDR2 from the germline V gene are SNHLY and FYNNEI. CDR3 in DNA: TGTGCCAGCAGTGCGACTAGCACAACAGATACGCAGTATTTT. Protein sequence: CASSATSTTDTQYF.

The chain links TRBV29-1 to TRBJ2-1; the match to TRBD1 covers 9 bases. With V trimmed by 7 bases and J by 6 bases, 10 bases remained unmatched. CDR3 size: 14 residues. Germline V CDR1 and CDR2: SQVTM, ANQGSEA. CDR3 sequence (DNA): TGCAGCGCCCCCCCCGGGACAGGGATCAATGAGCAGTTCTTC. It is translated as CSAPPGTGINEQFF.

CDR3 DNA sequence: TGTGCCAGCAGCTTTCCAGCGGCAGGGGGATACGAGCAGTACTTC. Translated: CASSFPAAGGYEQYF. The chain is built from TRBV7-9 and TRBJ2-7; 7 bases line up with TRBD1. Germline CDR1 is SEHNR and CDR2 is FQNEAQ (reference sequence). V lost 3 bases to trimming and J lost 4 bases; unmatched junction nucleotides: 9. The CDR3 runs 15 residues.

This clone was recorded only once. The V call is TRBV12-3 or TRBV12-4, the J call TRBJ1-1; D might be TRBD1 (6 bases). V was clipped by 7 bases and J by 10 bases, with 19 bases between them. The length of the CDR3 is 13 residues. The CDR3 DNA follows: TGTGCCAGCACCCTACAGGACGGGGGGCGAGCTTTCTTT. Its protein product is CASTLQDGGRAFF.

This sequence joins TRBV7-8 and TRBJ1-4; possible D gene TRBD1, 5 bases. Between the trimmed V and J ends, which lost 3 bases and 7 bases, there was a span of 9 bases. This CDR3 region has 13 residues. CDR1 is SGHVS and CDR2 is FQNEAQ in the germline V gene. This CDR3 reads CASSFPGLEKLFF. CDR3 sequence (DNA): TGTGCCAGCAGCTTCCCGGGACTTGAAAAACTGTTTTTT.

The chain employs TRBV21-1 and TRBJ2-3; TRBD1, the D gene given by the table, was not confirmed from the DNA. TRBV21-1 is deemed a pseudogene. The CDR3 contains 16 residues. CDR3 in DNA: TGTGCCAGCAGCACACAACAGGGGGCAAGAAGAGATACGCAGTATTTT. Residues: CASSTQQGARRDTQYF.

The chain uses TRBV6-5 and TRBJ1-5, with TRBD1 as a possible D gene (5 bases). Germline CDR1 MNHEY, CDR2 SVGAGI. The CDR3 covers 15 residues. V was cut by 6 bases and J by 2 bases, with 14 bases left in between. This CDR3 reads CASRQGSYGNQPQHF. Written as DNA, the CDR3 is TGTGCCAGCAGGCAGGGTTCTTATGGCAATCAGCCCCAGCATTTT.

This clone has just a few counts. This chain connects TRBV5-1 to TRBJ2-5, with 7 nucleotides matching TRBD2. The CDR3 runs to 14 residues. From germline, CDR1 is SGHRS and CDR2 YFSETQ. The J segment lost 2 bases and the V segment lost 5 bases, leaving 6 bases of the junction unmatched. CDR3 loop: CASSNGGTQETQYF. CDR3 DNA sequence: TGCGCCAGCAGTAACGGGGGGACTCAAGAGACCCAGTACTTC. Looking up the rest from reference TRBV5-1 and TRBJ2-5 gives the full variable domain: KAGVTQTPRYLIKTRGQQVTLSCSPISGHRSVSWYQQTPGQGLQFLFEYFSETQRNKGNFPGRFSGRQFSNSRSEMNVSTLELGDSALYLCASSNGGTQETQYFGPGTRLLVL.

The genes are TRBV5-4 and TRBJ1-2; 7 bases fit TRBD1. The germline V gene has CDR1 SGHNT and CDR2 YYREEE (reference sequence). This CDR3 contains 13 residues. The V segment lost 4 bases and the J segment 4 bases; nucleotides outside the gene matches: 4. CDR3 sequence reads: CASSQDRSYGYTF. The CDR3 DNA is TGTGCCAGCAGCCAGGACAGGAGCTATGGCTACACCTTC.